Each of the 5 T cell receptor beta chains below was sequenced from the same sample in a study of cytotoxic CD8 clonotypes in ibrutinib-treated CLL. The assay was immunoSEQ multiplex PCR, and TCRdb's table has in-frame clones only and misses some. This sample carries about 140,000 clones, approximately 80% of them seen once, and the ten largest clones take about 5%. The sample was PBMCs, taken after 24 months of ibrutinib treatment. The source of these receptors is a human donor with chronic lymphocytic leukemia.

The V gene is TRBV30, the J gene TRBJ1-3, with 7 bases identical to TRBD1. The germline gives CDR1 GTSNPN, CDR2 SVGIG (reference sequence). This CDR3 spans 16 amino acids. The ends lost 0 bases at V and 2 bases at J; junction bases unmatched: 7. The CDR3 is CAWSVDRQGAGNTIYF. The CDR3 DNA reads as TGTGCCTGGAGTGTGGACAGACAGGGAGCTGGAAACACCATATATTTT.

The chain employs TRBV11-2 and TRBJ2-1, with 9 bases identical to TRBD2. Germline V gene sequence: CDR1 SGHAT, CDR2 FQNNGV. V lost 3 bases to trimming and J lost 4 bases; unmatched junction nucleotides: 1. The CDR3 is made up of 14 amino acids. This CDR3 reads CASSFAGGYNEQFF. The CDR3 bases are TGTGCCAGCAGCTTTGCGGGGGGGTACAATGAGCAGTTCTTC.

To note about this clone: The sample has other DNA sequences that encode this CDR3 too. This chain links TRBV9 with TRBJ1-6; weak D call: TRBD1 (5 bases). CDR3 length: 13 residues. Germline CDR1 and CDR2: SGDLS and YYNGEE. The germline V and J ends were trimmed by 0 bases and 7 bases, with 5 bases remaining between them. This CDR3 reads CASSVGGNSPLHF. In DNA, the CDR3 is TGTGCCAGCAGCGTAGGGGGGAATTCACCCCTCCACTTT. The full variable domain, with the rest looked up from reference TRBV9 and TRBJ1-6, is DSGVTQTPKHLITATGQRVTLRCSPRSGDLSVYWYQQSLDQGLQFLIQYYNGEERAKGNILERFSAQQFPDLHSELNLSSLELGDSALYFCASSVGGNSPLHFGNGTRLTVT.

The CDR3 DNA is TGCGCCAGCAGTCAATCGGCCACAGCGATAGGCTACACCTTC. This translates into CASSQSATAIGYTF. The chain links TRBV23-1 to TRBJ1-2, with unresolved D. TRBV23-1 qualifies as an ORF whose function is uncertain. Trimming shortened V by 0 bases and J by 8 bases, and 13 bases separated the two germline ends. The CDR3 spans 14 residues.

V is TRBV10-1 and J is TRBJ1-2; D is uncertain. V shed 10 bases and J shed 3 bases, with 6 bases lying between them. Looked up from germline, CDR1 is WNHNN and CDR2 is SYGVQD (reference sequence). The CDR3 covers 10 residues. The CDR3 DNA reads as TGCGCCACCGGGTACTATGGCTACACCTTC. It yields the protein CATGYYGYTF.